A single sample gave rise to the 19 T cell receptor beta chains below, sequenced in a study of blood T cell repertoires in COVID-19. TCRdb keeps only in-frame clones here, not all; method: immunoSEQ multiplex PCR. Here the sample spans 290,000 or so clones, approximately 85% being singletons. The sample comprised peripheral blood. These receptors originate from a man aged 50 or older with active or convalescent COVID-19.

This chain links TRBV5-6 with TRBJ1-2, with 8 bases matching TRBD1. J gave up 4 bases and V 3 bases, and 5 bases lay outside the gene matches. The CDR3 contains 14 residues. Germline-derived CDR1 and CDR2 are SGHDT and YYEEEE. The CDR3 region has the DNA TGTGCCAGCAGCTCGGACAGGGAGGTCTATGGCTACACCTTC. Translating gives CASSSDREVYGYTF.

The chain has TRBV28 and TRBJ2-7; weak D call: TRBD1 (6 bases). Germline V gives CDR1 MDHEN, CDR2 SYDVKM. The CDR3 is made up of 16 amino acids. V was pared by 3 bases and J by 0 bases, with 15 bases between. In nucleotides, the CDR3 is TGTGCCAGCAGTTTTTCTGGACAGTCCCCCTCCTACGAGCAGTACTTC. Translated: CASSFSGQSPSYEQYF.

The sample holds one count of this clone. The chain couples TRBV5-8 to TRBJ1-4; 8 bases match TRBD1. Germline lookup yields CDR1 SGHTS and CDR2 YDEGEE. The CDR3 has 16 amino acids. V lost 0 bases, J lost 3 bases, and 4 bases stayed unmatched. The CDR3 DNA follows: TGTGCCAGCAGCTTGGGCGACAGGGGTGCTAATGAAAAACTGTTTTTT. It yields the protein CASSLGDRGANEKLFF.

This clone was seen repeatedly, ten times or more. V is TRBV9 and J is TRBJ1-4, with D perhaps TRBD1 (6 bases). Trimming removed 4 bases from V and 7 bases from J, with 20 bases in between. Germline values: CDR1 SGDLS, CDR2 YYNGEE. The CDR3 runs to 16 residues. CDR3 amino acids: CASSPGRGWGGEKLFF. The CDR3 DNA is TGTGCCAGCAGCCCCGGGAGGGGGTGGGGTGGTGAAAAACTGTTTTTT.

This chain links TRBV5-1 with TRBJ2-2; D is perhaps TRBD2 (6 bases). The CDR3 covers 14 residues. Trimming left V 6 bases short and J 6 bases short, with 15 bases between. The V gene's germline CDR1 is SGHRS and CDR2 YFSETQ. This CDR3 is CASTGDGRSGELFF. DNA of the CDR3: TGCGCCAGCACGGGGGACGGACGGTCCGGGGAGCTGTTTTTT.

This clone was seen once. The chain uses TRBV5-1 and TRBJ2-1; 10 nucleotides agree with TRBD2. V dropped 6 bases and J dropped 6; count of bases not matched to a gene: 12. The germline gives CDR1 SGHRS, CDR2 YFSETQ. The CDR3 sequence is 16 residues long. DNA of the CDR3: TGCGCCAGCACCTCTTTAGCGGGAGGAGGGGGCAATGAGCAGTTCTTC. Encoded protein: CASTSLAGGGGNEQFF.

This clone was detected a few times. The V and J genes are TRBV2 and TRBJ1-4, with D maybe TRBD1 (6 bases). V gave up 6 bases and J gave up 3 bases, with 14 bases separating them. Germline V gene lookup returns CDR1 SNHLY and CDR2 FYNNEI. The CDR3 has 15 residues. CDR3 sequence: CASRAGGASNEKLFF. CDR3 in DNA: TGTGCCAGCAGAGCGGGGGGCGCTTCTAATGAAAAACTGTTTTTT.

This clone occurred once. The chain combines TRBV10-3 with TRBJ2-5; 8 bases agree with TRBD1. The CDR3 covers 15 residues. CDR1 is ENHRY, CDR2 SYGVKD, per germline. The ends lost 7 bases at V and 4 bases at J; junction bases unmatched: 11. This CDR3 reads CAITERGDRGETQYF. The CDR3 DNA is TGTGCCATCACCGAGAGGGGTGACAGGGGAGAGACCCAGTACTTC.

The chain carries TRBV3-1 (or the pseudogene TRBV3-2) and TRBJ1-3; no clear D gene. The CDR3 contains 15 residues. CDR1 LGHDT and CDR2 YNNKEL come from the germline V gene (reference sequence). With 2 bases removed from V and 4 bases from J, the gap between germline ends came to 12 bases. The CDR3 nucleotides read TGTGCCAGCAGCCAAACTAGGGATGTGGGAAACACCATATATTTT. Protein: CASSQTRDVGNTIYF.

The V call is TRBV9, the J call TRBJ1-2; D not resolved. The germline gives CDR1 SGDLS, CDR2 YYNGEE. V was clipped by 2 bases and J by 6 bases, with 14 bases between them. This CDR3 has 14 amino acids. DNA for the CDR3: TGTGCCAGCAGCGTCGATCTATCGCGCCATGGCTACACCTTC. Residues: CASSVDLSRHGYTF.

V usage is TRBV18 and J usage is TRBJ1-1; 7 bases match TRBD1. The CDR3 sequence is 14 residues long. Germline lookup yields CDR1 KGHSH and CDR2 LQKENI. V was pared by 5 bases and J by 2 bases, with 5 bases of the junction left unmatched. The CDR3 sequence: CASSGGQRNTEAFF. The CDR3 DNA is TGTGCCAGCTCAGGGGGACAGAGAAACACTGAAGCTTTCTTT.

The rearrangement uses TRBV18 and TRBJ2-7, with 8 bases identical to TRBD1. Germline V gene lookup returns CDR1 KGHSH and CDR2 LQKENI. The CDR3 is made up of 12 amino acids. Trimming at V came to 8 bases and at J to 3 bases, leaving 3 bases not matched to a gene. In DNA form, the CDR3 reads TGTGCCAGCGCACAGGGGGTCTACGAGCAGTACTTC. Protein product: CASAQGVYEQYF.

V is TRBV9 and J is TRBJ2-7, with 7 bases matching TRBD2. CDR3 size: 15 residues. After removal of 1 base from V and 4 bases from J, the junction contained 8 bases not matched to a gene. The germline V gene encodes CDR1 SGDLS and CDR2 YYNGEE. The CDR3 protein is CASSVRAGVTYEQYF. CDR3 in DNA: TGTGCCAGCAGCGTACGGGCGGGAGTGACTTACGAGCAGTACTTC.

V is TRBV5-6 and J is TRBJ2-1; 10 nucleotides match TRBD2. CDR3 length: 19 amino acids. Germline values: CDR1 SGHDT, CDR2 YYEEEE. V shed 1 base and J 7 bases; nucleotides not matched to a gene: 17. The CDR3 DNA is TGTGCCAGCAGCTTGACGGGGAGAACTAGCGGGATCCCGAGGAATGAGCAGTTCTTC. This translates into CASSLTGRTSGIPRNEQFF.

J is TRBJ1-2 and V is TRBV18, with D perhaps matching TRBD1 (5 bases). The CDR3 covers 14 residues. The V gene lost 3 bases and the J gene lost 5 bases, with 13 bases spanning the gap. Looked up from germline, CDR1 is KGHSH and CDR2 is LQKENI. For the CDR3, the DNA is TGTGCCAGCTCACCCATAGGGGCGGCGTATGGCTACACCTTC. Protein sequence: CASSPIGAAYGYTF.

This clone was seen only once. The J gene is TRBJ2-1, the V gene TRBV29-1; D is unclear. The CDR3 consists of 13 residues. V lost 7 bases and J lost 0, with 10 bases in between. CDR1 and CDR2 from the germline V gene are SQVTM and ANQGSEA. The CDR3 spells CSGNSRSYNEQFF. CDR3 nucleotides: TGCAGCGGCAACAGCCGCTCCTACAATGAGCAGTTCTTC.

This chain connects TRBV30 to TRBJ2-1, with TRBD2 matching 8 bases. Germline assignment: CDR1 GTSNPN and CDR2 SVGIG (reference sequence). This CDR3 region has 17 residues. Trimming cost V 0 bases and J 8 bases; bases outside gene matches: 15. The CDR3: CAWSVPRGGVVIDEQFF. CDR3 nucleotide sequence: TGTGCCTGGAGTGTCCCCCGGGGGGGAGTGGTTATAGATGAGCAGTTCTTC.

V gene TRBV19 combines with J gene TRBJ1-6; 7 bases line up with TRBD1. The CDR3 length is 15 residues. J gave up 7 bases and V 7 bases, and 10 bases lay outside the gene matches. Per germline, CDR1 LNHDA and CDR2 SQIVND (reference sequence). In DNA, the CDR3 is TGTGCCAGTAAGGGACAGTTAAAAGAGAATTCACCCCTCCACTTT. Its protein is CASKGQLKENSPLHF. Drawing the rest from reference TRBV19 and TRBJ1-6, the complete variable domain is DGGITQSPKYLFRKEGQNVTLSCEQNLNHDAMYWYRQDPGQGLRLIYYSQIVNDFQKGDIAEGYSVSREKKESFPLTVTSAQKNPTAFYLCASKGQLKENSPLHFGNGTRLTVT.

The rearrangement uses TRBV25-1 and TRBJ2-2; TRBD2 is a possible D gene (6 bases). Trimming took 8 bases from V and 10 from J, leaving 23 bases between them. This CDR3 is 15 amino acids long. Germline assignment: CDR1 MGHDK and CDR2 SYGVNS. This chain's CDR3 is CASLPLAGGKEELFF. CDR3 nucleotide sequence: TGTGCCAGCTTACCTCTAGCCGGAGGGAAGGAGGAGCTGTTTTTT. Full variable domain (outside the CDR3, taken from reference TRBV25-1 and TRBJ2-2): EADIYQTPRYLVIGTGKKITLECSQTMGHDKMYWYQQDPGMELHLIHYSYGVNSTEKGDLSSESTVSRIRTEHFPLTLESARPSHTSQYLCASLPLAGGKEELFFGEGSRLTVL.